A selection of T cell receptor beta chains follows, all from one sample in a study of blood T cell repertoires in COVID-19. Sequencing used immunoSEQ multiplex PCR; TCRdb keeps in-frame clones, though not all of them. The table records 29,000 or so clones, around 80% of them present only once. The sequenced sample consisted of peripheral blood. These receptors were taken from a woman aged 70-85 years with acute or convalescent COVID-19. Each CDR3 is given with its conserved first and last residue. D genes are given only for firm matches. Expanded clones are given a class, and other clones once, few, many or no size at all.

D: .
J: TRBJ1-2
size: .
V: TRBV15
DNA: TGTGCCACCAGCAGAGACGGAACAGGGAACTATGGCTACACCTTC
CDR3: CATSRDGTGNYGYTF

D: .
J: TRBJ2-1
size: .
V: TRBV3-1/TRBV3-2
DNA: TGTGCCAGCAGCCAAGCGGGGAATGAGCAGTTCTTC
CDR3: CASSQAGNEQFF

D: .
J: TRBJ1-1
size: few
V: TRBV21-1
DNA: TGTGCCAGCAGCAAAGGCCCAGGGACCGGGACACCGAACACTGAAGCTTTCTTT
CDR3: CASSKGPGTGTPNTEAFF

D: .
J: TRBJ1-1
size: once
V: TRBV27
DNA: TGTGCCAGCAGGCCTCGGGGGGGTGGCACTGAAGCTTTCTTT
CDR3: CASRPRGGGTEAFF

D: .
J: TRBJ1-1
size: .
V: TRBV2
DNA: TGTGCCAGCAGTGGGCAGGGGACCACTGAAGCTTTCTTT
CDR3: CASSGQGTTEAFF

D: TRBD2
J: TRBJ2-1
size: .
V: TRBV24-1
DNA: TGTGCCACCAGTGTAACAACTCTGACTAGCGGGGTCTCCTACAATGAGCAGTTCTTC
CDR3: CATSVTTLTSGVSYNEQFF

D: .
J: TRBJ2-7
size: .
V: TRBV7-2
DNA: TGTGCCAGCAGCCGGATTACGGTGGGGCGGAAGTACGAGCAGTACTTC
CDR3: CASSRITVGRKYEQYF

D: .
J: TRBJ2-7
size: .
V: TRBV7-2
DNA: TGTGCCAGCAGCCCGAGTAACTACGAGCAGTACTTC
CDR3: CASSPSNYEQYF

D: .
J: TRBJ2-1
size: .
V: TRBV6-2/TRBV6-3
DNA: TGTGCCAGCAGTTATCTGGACAGATACAATGAGCAGTTCTTC
CDR3: CASSYLDRYNEQFF

D: TRBD2
J: TRBJ2-7
size: .
V: TRBV7-6
DNA: TGTGCCAGCAGCTTATTGGGCGGGAGCGAATCCTACGAGCAGTACTTC
CDR3: CASSLLGGSESYEQYF

D: .
J: TRBJ1-2
size: .
V: TRBV2
DNA: TGTGCCAGCAGTGACGGGGGTCCCTATGGCTACACCTTC
CDR3: CASSDGGPYGYTF

D: .
J: TRBJ2-1
size: .
V: TRBV4-2
DNA: TGTGCCAGCAGCCAAGTTCCAATCGGGGGAAACAATGAGCAGTTCTTC
CDR3: CASSQVPIGGNNEQFF

D: TRBD2
J: TRBJ2-1
size: .
V: TRBV7-9
DNA: TGTGCCAGCAGCCAAGACCTACGCGCTCACGGGGGGAATGAGCAGTTCTTC
CDR3: CASSQDLRAHGGNEQFF

D: TRBD1
J: TRBJ1-2
size: .
V: TRBV5-5
DNA: TGTGCCAGCAGCTTGGCGGGGACAGGGGGCTACACCTTC
CDR3: CASSLAGTGGYTF

D: TRBD2
J: TRBJ2-3
size: once
V: TRBV28
DNA: TGTGCCAGCAGTTTAGCCTTTAGGACTAGTGCAGATACGCAGTATTTT
CDR3: CASSLAFRTSADTQYF

D: .
J: TRBJ2-3
size: .
V: TRBV6-5
DNA: TGTGCCAGCAGACAAGATACGCAGTATTTT
CDR3: CASRQDTQYF

D: TRBD1
J: TRBJ2-1
size: .
V: TRBV9
DNA: TGTGCCAGCAGCCCGACAGACAGGGTTTTGTCAGACTACAATGAGCAGTTCTTC
CDR3: CASSPTDRVLSDYNEQFF

D: TRBD1
J: TRBJ1-2
size: .
V: TRBV7-9
DNA: TGTGCCAGCAGCGTCACGGGACAGGGGGCGGATGGCTACACCTTC
CDR3: CASSVTGQGADGYTF

D: .
J: TRBJ2-7
size: .
V: TRBV6-6
DNA: TGTGCCAGCAGTTCCTATGCCGAGCAGTACTTC
CDR3: CASSSYAEQYF

D: TRBD2
J: TRBJ2-1
size: .
V: TRBV6-6
DNA: TGTGCCAGCAGTAACCCGGCAGGGAGGGGCGATGAGCAGTTCTTC
CDR3: CASSNPAGRGDEQFF

D: TRBD1
J: TRBJ2-7
size: .
V: TRBV4-2
DNA: TGTGCCAGCAGCTTATATTACGGGACAGGGATACAGTACGAGCAGTACTTC
CDR3: CASSLYYGTGIQYEQYF

D: .
J: TRBJ2-2
size: .
V: TRBV7-9
DNA: TGTGCCAGCAGCTTATTGGCAGGATCCACCGGGGAGCTGTTTTTT
CDR3: CASSLLAGSTGELFF

D: .
J: TRBJ1-4
size: .
V: TRBV5-5
DNA: TGTGCCAGCAGCCCCGTAAGCGCTGGTGATGAAAAACTGTTTTTT
CDR3: CASSPVSAGDEKLFF

D: .
J: TRBJ1-2
size: .
V: TRBV25-1
DNA: TGTGCCAGCAGTGCCCAGACGGGCTATGGCTACACCTTC
CDR3: CASSAQTGYGYTF

D: TRBD2
J: TRBJ2-3
size: .
V: TRBV11-3
DNA: TGTGCCAGCACCTTCCCGGGGACTAGCTTCCCCGATACGCAGTATTTT
CDR3: CASTFPGTSFPDTQYF

D: TRBD2
J: TRBJ2-1
size: few
V: TRBV9
DNA: TGTGCCAGCAGCAGCCGGACTAGCGTGATGCAGAATGAGCAGTTCTTC
CDR3: CASSSRTSVMQNEQFF

D: TRBD2
J: TRBJ2-1
size: .
V: TRBV5-3
DNA: TGTGCCAGAAGCTTCGGACTAGCGGGGGTCAATGAGCAGTTCTTC
CDR3: CARSFGLAGVNEQFF

D: .
J: TRBJ1-2
size: .
V: TRBV6-5
DNA: TGTGCCAGCAGCGAGACACTGAACGTGAAGTATGGCTACACCTTC
CDR3: CASSETLNVKYGYTF

D: .
J: TRBJ1-1
size: .
V: TRBV7-2
DNA: TGTGCCAGCAGCCAAACGGTTAGTAACACTGAAGCTTTCTTT
CDR3: CASSQTVSNTEAFF

D: .
J: TRBJ1-5
size: .
V: TRBV19
DNA: TGTGCCAGTAGTATTAAAATCAATCAGCCCCAGCATTTT
CDR3: CASSIKINQPQHF

D: .
J: TRBJ1-5
size: few
V: TRBV6-6
DNA: TGTGCCAGCTCAACAGGGAATGACAATCAGCCCCAGCATTTT
CDR3: CASSTGNDNQPQHF

D: TRBD1
J: TRBJ1-1
size: .
V: TRBV5-4
DNA: TGTGCCAGCAGCGACGGGACAGGGTCGGTCACTGAAGCTTTCTTT
CDR3: CASSDGTGSVTEAFF

D: .
J: TRBJ1-1
size: .
V: TRBV28
DNA: TGTGCCAGCAGCCAATTTGGGCGCATCACTGAAGCTTTCTTT
CDR3: CASSQFGRITEAFF

D: .
J: TRBJ1-5
size: .
V: TRBV3-1/TRBV3-2
DNA: TGTGCCAGCAGCCAATCGCAGATTAGCAATCAGCCCCAGCATTTT
CDR3: CASSQSQISNQPQHF

D: .
J: TRBJ1-5
size: .
V: TRBV2
DNA: TGTGCCAGCACCCGTAGGGGGTCCGGGGAGCCCCAGCATTTT
CDR3: CASTRRGSGEPQHF

D: .
J: TRBJ1-4
size: once
V: TRBV29-1
DNA: TGCAGCGCCGAGCCCCCATGGTTGGCAACTAATGAAAAACTGTTTTTT
CDR3: CSAEPPWLATNEKLFF

D: TRBD1
J: TRBJ1-2
size: .
V: TRBV6-5
DNA: TGTGCCAGCAGCCCGACAGGGGCCTATGGCTACACCTTC
CDR3: CASSPTGAYGYTF

D: .
J: TRBJ1-3
size: few
V: TRBV28
DNA: TGTGCCAGCAGTGATGGGCCAGATACTGGAAACACCATATATTTT
CDR3: CASSDGPDTGNTIYF

D: TRBD2
J: TRBJ2-2
size: .
V: TRBV7-2
DNA: TGTGCCAGCAGACCCGGAAGCGGGAGTCCCGGGGAGCTGTTTTTT
CDR3: CASRPGSGSPGELFF

D: .
J: TRBJ1-5
size: many
V: TRBV6-1
DNA: TGTGCCAGCAGTGAGGGGGGTAGGGGCAATCAGCCCCAGCATTTT
CDR3: CASSEGGRGNQPQHF

D: TRBD1
J: TRBJ1-2
size: .
V: TRBV27
DNA: TGTGCCAGCAGTTTATCAGGGACAGGGGCGGATGGCTACACCTTC
CDR3: CASSLSGTGADGYTF

D: .
J: TRBJ1-4
size: .
V: TRBV14
DNA: TGTGCCAGCAGCCAAGGAGGAAGGAACCGGTGGCGGGAGGAAAAACTGTTTTTT
CDR3: CASSQGGRNRWREEKLFF

D: .
J: TRBJ2-7
size: .
V: TRBV27
DNA: TGTGCCAGCAGTCCGCGAGGGGGTCTGCGACCCATAAGGTCCTACGAGCAGTACTTC
CDR3: CASSPRGGLRPIRSYEQYF